Shown below are 21 T cell receptor beta chains from a single sample sequenced in a study of cytomegalovirus exposure and HLA in healthy donors. In the PCR, 60 Vbeta and 13 Jbeta primers were used. Sequencing used immunoSEQ multiplex PCR; TCRdb keeps in-frame clones, though not all of them. The table shows around 200,000 clones, with nearly 80% occurring only once. Sequenced sample: PBMCs. The receptors originated from a male donor in good health and CMV-seronegative.

The chain employs TRBV30 and TRBJ1-1; perhaps TRBD1 as D (5 bases). V gave up 2 bases and J gave up 0 bases, with 13 bases separating them. This CDR3 has 15 amino acids. Germline-derived CDR1 and CDR2 are GTSNPN and SVGIG (reference sequence). The CDR3 region is CAWSPVGAMNTEAFF. CDR3 bases: TGTGCCTGGAGTCCTGTAGGGGCCATGAACACTGAAGCTTTCTTT.

The rearrangement links TRBV5-6 to TRBJ1-2, with TRBD1 matching 8 bases. V lost 1 base and J lost 0; bases outside the gene matches: 5. The CDR3 length is 16 residues. The germline CDR1 and CDR2 sequences are SGHDT and YYEEEE. The CDR3 sequence: CASSLSGQGANYGYTF. Written as DNA, the CDR3 is TGTGCCAGCAGCTTGAGTGGACAGGGAGCTAACTATGGCTACACCTTC.

The chain couples TRBV11-2 to TRBJ2-3, with 8 bases fitting TRBD2. Germline lookup yields CDR1 SGHAT and CDR2 FQNNGV. The CDR3 is made up of 16 amino acids. Trimming cost V 3 bases and J 4 bases; bases outside gene matches: 9. CDR3: CASSFRGGRRSDTQYF. CDR3 DNA sequence: TGTGCCAGCAGCTTTCGGGGCGGGAGGCGTTCAGATACGCAGTATTTT.

In its sample, this clone was seen once. The V call is TRBV9, the J call TRBJ1-6; D is perhaps TRBD1 (5 bases). Germline-derived CDR1 and CDR2 are SGDLS and YYNGEE. This CDR3 comprises 15 residues. Trimming left V 0 bases short and J 9 bases short, with 13 bases between. The chain's CDR3 is CASSVGGEGVSPLHF. In nucleotides, the CDR3 is TGTGCCAGCAGCGTAGGGGGGGAGGGTGTTTCACCCCTCCACTTT.

With respect to this clone: Other nucleotide sequences in the sample specify the same CDR3. V gene TRBV6-5 combines with J gene TRBJ1-2, with a tentative D call TRBD1 (5 bases). Trimming stripped 0 bases from V and 8 bases from J, with 10 bases between. Germline values: CDR1 MNHEY, CDR2 SVGAGI. This CDR3 is 13 amino acids long. CDR3 DNA: TGTGCCAGCAGTTACTCTACCGGGGGAGGCTACACCTTC. The encoded protein is CASSYSTGGGYTF.

The chain combines TRBV27 with TRBJ2-3, with 8 bases aligning to TRBD2. CDR1 is MNHEY, CDR2 SMNVEV, per germline (reference sequence). The CDR3 totals 15 residues. V lost 5 bases and J lost 2; bases outside the gene matches: 6. CDR3 nucleotide sequence: TGTGCCAGCAGTCGTAGCGGGGCCCTCACAGATACGCAGTATTTT. Amino acid sequence: CASSRSGALTDTQYF.

The genes are TRBV5-6 and TRBJ1-2; 7 bases are shared with TRBD1. The CDR3 totals 14 residues. Germline V gives CDR1 SGHDT, CDR2 YYEEEE. The V and J ends lost 4 bases and 4 bases, in that order; junction bases with no gene match: 7. The CDR3 DNA sequence: TGTGCCAGCAGCCTTCCGACAGGGACCTATGGCTACACCTTC. It specifies CASSLPTGTYGYTF.

This clone came up once. The rearrangement uses TRBV25-1 and TRBJ1-5; weak D call: TRBD1 (5 bases). The germline V and J ends were trimmed by 4 bases and 4 bases, with 14 bases remaining between them. This CDR3 contains 15 residues. CDR1 MGHDK and CDR2 SYGVNS come from the germline V gene. Here the CDR3 DNA reads TGTGCCAGCAGTGTAGGGGCATCCCCAAATCAGCCCCAGCATTTT. This encodes CASSVGASPNQPQHF.

This clone showed up just once. The V call is TRBV5-8, the J call TRBJ2-7; D gene ambiguous. CDR1 is SGHTS, CDR2 YDEGEE, per germline. The ends were cut back, 3 bases at V and 6 bases at J, with 7 bases in the middle. The CDR3 length is 11 residues. CDR3 sequence (DNA): TGTGCCAGCAGCTCTCGGTCCGAGCAGTACTTC. Translated, it gives CASSSRSEQYF.

In its sample, this clone was seen once. The chain recombines TRBV28 with TRBJ2-7; 7 bases fit TRBD1. V dropped 6 bases and J dropped 0; count of bases not matched to a gene: 8. The CDR3 sequence is 15 residues long. Germline V gene sequence: CDR1 MDHEN, CDR2 SYDVKM. CDR3 coding DNA: TGTGCCAGCAGCCCGGACAGGAGGAGCTCCTACGAGCAGTACTTC. Amino acids: CASSPDRRSSYEQYF.

V gene TRBV9 combines with J gene TRBJ1-4; perhaps TRBD1 as D (5 bases). Germline lookup yields CDR1 SGDLS and CDR2 YYNGEE. CDR3 length equals 15 residues. Trimming stripped 2 bases from V and 6 bases from J, with 14 bases between. The CDR3 bases are TGTGCCAGCAGCGTTCGAGACATAGGGGATGAAAAACTGTTTTTT. This gives the protein CASSVRDIGDEKLFF.

This clone was counted only a few times. The rearrangement joins TRBV7-3 to TRBJ2-1; 9 bases are shared with TRBD2. V shed 4 bases and J 4 bases; nucleotides not matched to a gene: 17. Looked up from germline, CDR1 is SGHTA and CDR2 is FQGTGA. CDR3 length equals 19 residues. CDR3 residues: CASSSRGGTGTSRYNEQFF. DNA of the CDR3: TGTGCCAGCAGCTCCAGAGGTGGTACCGGGACTAGCCGGTACAATGAGCAGTTCTTC.

This chain links TRBV11-3 with TRBJ2-1, with 7 bases fitting TRBD2. V gave up 3 bases and J gave up 9 bases; unmatched junction bases: 5. CDR3 length equals 13 residues. Looked up from germline, CDR1 is SGHNT and CDR2 is YENEEA. The CDR3 is CASSFAGGGEQFF. The CDR3 DNA follows: TGTGCCAGCAGCTTTGCGGGCGGGGGTGAGCAGTTCTTC.

This chain uses TRBV9 with TRBJ1-2, with a weak D call TRBD1 (6 bases). V was trimmed by 2 bases and J by 1 base, leaving 12 bases between them. The CDR3 extends over 15 amino acids. Germline lookup yields CDR1 SGDLS and CDR2 YYNGEE. The CDR3 nucleotides read TGTGCCAGCAGCGTCGGACAGCCGCGTAACTATGGCTACACCTTC. It codes for CASSVGQPRNYGYTF.

The chain carries TRBV4-3 and TRBJ1-2; 7 bases map to TRBD1. This CDR3 has 14 amino acids. From germline, CDR1 is LGHNA and CDR2 YSLEER. The J segment lost 4 bases and the V segment lost 1 base, leaving 3 bases of the junction unmatched. CDR3 nucleotide sequence: TGCGCCAGCAGCCAAGCCCAGGGGGTCTATGGCTACACCTTC. Translated: CASSQAQGVYGYTF.

CDR3 in amino acids: CASSLILAGEAFF. The CDR3 DNA follows: TGTGCCAGCAGCTTAATCCTGGCAGGCGAAGCTTTCTTT. The chain links TRBV7-2 to TRBJ1-1; D is unresolved. The germline V gene has CDR1 SGHTA and CDR2 FQGNSA. The V end was cut by 2 bases, the J end by 8 bases, with 12 bases between. The CDR3 contains 13 residues.

This clone has only one observation. The rearrangement uses TRBV4-1 and TRBJ2-5, with D tentatively TRBD2 (5 bases). V was cut by 4 bases and J by 4 bases, with 13 bases left in between. CDR1 is MGHRA, CDR2 YSYEKL, per germline. The CDR3 sequence is 14 residues long. In nucleotides, the CDR3 is TGCGCCAGCAGCCCGGGGTTCCCGGGAGAGACCCAGTACTTC. It encodes CASSPGFPGETQYF.

This clone was counted a few times. The chain carries TRBV30 and TRBJ2-4, with D tentatively TRBD2 (5 bases). The CDR3 runs 13 residues. Trimming took off 0 bases at V and 6 bases at J, with 9 bases between the two ends. From germline, CDR1 is GTSNPN and CDR2 SVGIG (reference sequence). The chain's CDR3 is CAWSVNGRNIQYF. The CDR3 coding sequence is TGTGCCTGGAGTGTCAATGGGAGAAACATTCAGTACTTC. Using reference TRBV30 and TRBJ2-4 for the parts outside the CDR3, the full variable domain is SQTIHQWPATLVQPVGSPLSLECTVEGTSNPNLYWYRQAAGRGLQLLFYSVGIGQISSEVPQNLSASRPQDRQFILSSKKLLLSDSGFYLCAWSVNGRNIQYFGAGTRLSVL.

The chain couples TRBV30 to TRBJ1-1; D possibly corresponds to TRBD1 (6 bases). The CDR3 length is 13 residues. With 2 bases removed from V and 5 bases from J, the gap between germline ends came to 12 bases. Germline V lookup: CDR1 GTSNPN, CDR2 SVGIG (reference sequence). CDR3: CAWSSGGRTEAFF. CDR3 bases: TGTGCCTGGAGTAGCGGGGGGCGAACTGAAGCTTTCTTT.

CDR3 sequence: CASSKHRTASSGANVLTF. The CDR3, as DNA: TGCGCCAGCAGCAAGCATCGGACAGCTAGCTCTGGGGCCAACGTCCTGACTTTC. The chain recombines TRBV23-1 with TRBJ2-6, with a tentative D call TRBD1 (6 bases). TRBV23-1 is filed as an ORF, its function uncertain. CDR3 length: 18 amino acids. The ends were cut back, 6 bases at V and 0 bases at J, with 18 bases in the middle.

The chain carries TRBV30 and TRBJ1-1; D not resolved. The CDR3 length is 13 residues. V was pared by 1 base and J by 5 bases, with 11 bases between. Germline-derived CDR1 and CDR2 are GTSNPN and SVGIG (reference sequence). CDR3 bases: TGTGCCTGGAGTGGGAATCTGGAGACTGAAGCTTTCTTT. It is translated as CAWSGNLETEAFF. Looking up the rest from reference TRBV30 and TRBJ1-1 gives the full variable domain: SQTIHQWPATLVQPVGSPLSLECTVEGTSNPNLYWYRQAAGRGLQLLFYSVGIGQISSEVPQNLSASRPQDRQFILSSKKLLLSDSGFYLCAWSGNLETEAFFGQGTRLTVV.